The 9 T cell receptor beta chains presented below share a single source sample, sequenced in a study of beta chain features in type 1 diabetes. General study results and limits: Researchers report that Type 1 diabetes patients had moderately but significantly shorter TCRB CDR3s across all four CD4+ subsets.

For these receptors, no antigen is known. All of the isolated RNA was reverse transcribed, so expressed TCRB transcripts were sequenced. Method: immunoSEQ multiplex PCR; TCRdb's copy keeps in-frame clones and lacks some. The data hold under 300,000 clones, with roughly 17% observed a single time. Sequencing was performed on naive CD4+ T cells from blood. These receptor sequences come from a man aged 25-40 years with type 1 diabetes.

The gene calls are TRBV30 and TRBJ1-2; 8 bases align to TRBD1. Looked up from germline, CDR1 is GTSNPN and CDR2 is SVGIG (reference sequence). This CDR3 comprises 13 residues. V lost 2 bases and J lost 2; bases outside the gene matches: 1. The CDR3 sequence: CAWSRTGNYGYTF. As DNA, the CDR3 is TGTGCCTGGAGTCGGACAGGGAACTATGGCTACACCTTC.

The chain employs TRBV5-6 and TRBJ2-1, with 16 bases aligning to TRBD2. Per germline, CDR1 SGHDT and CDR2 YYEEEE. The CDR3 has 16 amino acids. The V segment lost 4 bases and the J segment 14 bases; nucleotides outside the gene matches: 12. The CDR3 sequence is CASSVPGLAGGPAEFF. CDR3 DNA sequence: TGTGCCAGCAGCGTCCCGGGACTAGCGGGAGGGCCGGCTGAGTTCTTC. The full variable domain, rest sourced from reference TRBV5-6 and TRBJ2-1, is DAGVTQSPTHLIKTRGQQVTLRCSPKSGHDTVSWYQQALGQGPQFIFQYYEEEERQRGNFPDRFSGHQFPNYSSELNVNALLLGDSALYLCASSVPGLAGGPAEFFGPGTRLTVL.

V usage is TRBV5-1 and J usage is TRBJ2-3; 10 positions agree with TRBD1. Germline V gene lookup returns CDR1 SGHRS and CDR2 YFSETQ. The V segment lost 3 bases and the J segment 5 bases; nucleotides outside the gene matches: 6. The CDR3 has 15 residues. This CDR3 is CASSSGTGVEDTQYF. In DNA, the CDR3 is TGCGCCAGCAGCTCCGGGACAGGGGTGGAAGATACGCAGTATTTT.

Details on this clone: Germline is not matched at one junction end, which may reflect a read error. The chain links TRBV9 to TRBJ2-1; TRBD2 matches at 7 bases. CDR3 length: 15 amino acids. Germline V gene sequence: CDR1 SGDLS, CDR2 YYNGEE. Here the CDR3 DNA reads TGTGCCAGCAGCGTAGTCGGGACTACCTACGATGAGCAGTTCTTC. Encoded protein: CASSVVGTTYDEQFF.

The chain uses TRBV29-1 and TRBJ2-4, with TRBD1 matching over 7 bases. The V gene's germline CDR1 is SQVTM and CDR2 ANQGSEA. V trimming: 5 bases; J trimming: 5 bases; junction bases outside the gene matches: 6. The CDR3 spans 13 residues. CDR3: CSVTPGTENIQYF. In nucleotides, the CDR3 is TGCAGCGTTACTCCCGGGACAGAAAACATTCAGTACTTC.

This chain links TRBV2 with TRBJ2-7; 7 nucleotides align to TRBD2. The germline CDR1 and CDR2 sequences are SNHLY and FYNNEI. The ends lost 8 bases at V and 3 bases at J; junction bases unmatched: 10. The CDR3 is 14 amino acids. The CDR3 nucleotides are TGTGCCAGCGAGCATGGACTAGAAAGCTACGAGCAGTACTTC. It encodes CASEHGLESYEQYF.

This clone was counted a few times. CDR3 DNA: TGTGCCAGCAGCCGCTCCCCCGCCTACAATGAGCAGTTCTTC. It encodes CASSRSPAYNEQFF. The chain recombines TRBV28 with TRBJ2-1; D gene uncertain. The CDR3 spans 14 residues. V was clipped by 6 bases and J by 2 bases, with 11 bases between them. Germline V gives CDR1 MDHEN, CDR2 SYDVKM. Full variable domain (rest looked up from reference TRBV28 and TRBJ2-1): DVKVTQSSRYLVKRTGEKVFLECVQDMDHENMFWYRQDPGLGLRLIYFSYDVKMKEKGDIPEGYSVSREKKERFSLILESASTNQTSMYLCASSRSPAYNEQFFGPGTRLTVL.

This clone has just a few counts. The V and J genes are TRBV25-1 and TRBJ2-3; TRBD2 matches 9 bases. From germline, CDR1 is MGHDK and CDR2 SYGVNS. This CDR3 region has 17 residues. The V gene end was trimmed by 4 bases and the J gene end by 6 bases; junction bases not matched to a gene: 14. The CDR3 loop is CASSAPGLARGGDTQYF. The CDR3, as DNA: TGTGCCAGCAGTGCTCCGGGACTAGCACGTGGGGGGGATACGCAGTATTTT.

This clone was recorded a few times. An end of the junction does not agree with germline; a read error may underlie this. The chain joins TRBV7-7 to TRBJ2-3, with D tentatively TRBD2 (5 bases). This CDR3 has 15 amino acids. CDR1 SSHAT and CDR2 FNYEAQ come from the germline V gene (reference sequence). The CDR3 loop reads CASSLAGGSTDTQYF. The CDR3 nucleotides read TGTGCTAGCAGCTTAGCCGGAGGAAGTACAGATACGCAGTATTTT. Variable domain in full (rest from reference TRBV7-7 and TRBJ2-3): GAGVSQSPRYKVTKRGQDVTLRCDPISSHATLYWYQQALGQGPEFLTYFNYEAQPDKSGLPSDRFSAERPEGSISTLTIQRTEQRDSAMYRCASSLAGGSTDTQYFGPGTRLTVL.